The T cell receptor beta chain under discussion was sequenced for a study of cytomegalovirus exposure and HLA in healthy donors. Study-level results: Reports indicated that the classifier achieved high specificity and sensitivity in diagnosing cytomegalovirus status. Looking again later, the authors saw that most CMV-associated TCR beta chains seemed HLA-restricted. Trimming of TCR beta V- and J-genes showed a link, identified in a later analysis, to a missense DCLRE1C variant.

About this clone itself: Its matching antigen is unknown.

This CDR3 comprises 19 residues. Researchers ran the PCR with 60 Vbeta and 13 Jbeta primers. The table came from immunoSEQ multiplex PCR; TCRdb's copy has only in-frame clones and leaves some out. The top ten hold 2% to 2.5% of the sample, which has about 89,000 clones, roughly 60% seen once. Samples came from healthy bone marrow donors. The gene calls are TRBV21-1 and TRBJ1-4; the DNA was not used to check the table's D call, TRBD1. TRBV21-1 is a listed pseudogene. This sequence was found in a human donor in good health. The sample was PBMCs. The CDR3 reads CASSKGTTRDLPTNEKLFF. CDR3 nucleotides: TGTGCCAGCAGCAAGGGGACAACCAGGGACCTTCCAACTAATGAAAAACTGTTTTTT.